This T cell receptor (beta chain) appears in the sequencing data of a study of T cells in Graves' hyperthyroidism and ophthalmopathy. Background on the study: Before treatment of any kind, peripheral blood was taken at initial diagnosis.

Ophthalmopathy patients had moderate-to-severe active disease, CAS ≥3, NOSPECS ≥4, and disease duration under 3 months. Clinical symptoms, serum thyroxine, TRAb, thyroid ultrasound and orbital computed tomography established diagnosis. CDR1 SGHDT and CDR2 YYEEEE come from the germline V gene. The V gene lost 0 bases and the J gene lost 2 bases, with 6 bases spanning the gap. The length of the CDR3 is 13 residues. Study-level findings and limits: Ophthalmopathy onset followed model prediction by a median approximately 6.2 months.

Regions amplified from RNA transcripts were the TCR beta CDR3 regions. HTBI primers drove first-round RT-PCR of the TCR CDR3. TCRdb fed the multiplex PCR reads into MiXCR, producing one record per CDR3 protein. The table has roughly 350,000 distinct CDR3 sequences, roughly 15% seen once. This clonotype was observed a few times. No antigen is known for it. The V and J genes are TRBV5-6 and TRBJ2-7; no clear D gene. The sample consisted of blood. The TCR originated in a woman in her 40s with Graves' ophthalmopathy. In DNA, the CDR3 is TGTGCCAGCAGCTTGGCACAGCCCTACGAGCAGTACTTC. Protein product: CASSLAQPYEQYF.